This T cell receptor (beta chain) derives from a study of T cells after yellow fever vaccination. Study information: The fractions with low cell numbers were processed using SMART-Seq v4 Ultra Low Input. Study-wide points: Peaking faster, on day 5 versus 15, the secondary response was nonetheless weaker. The study re-detected most primary-vaccination clones after the booster (roughly 96% CD4, roughly 85% CD8).

This clonotype has at least ten counts. Its antigen is undetermined. The TCR cDNA carried a universal primer site and UMIs from 5'RACE template switching. TCRdb passed the 5' RACE reads through MiXCR, listing each CDR3 protein once. This table has roughly 70,000 distinct CDR3 sequences, almost 8% appearing once. Germline V gene sequence: CDR1 KGHDR, CDR2 SFDVKD. V was cut by 8 bases and J by 5 bases, with 12 bases left in between. The CDR3 runs to 13 residues. The genes are TRBV24-1 and TRBJ2-1; possible D gene TRBD1, 5 bases. This sequence was found in a man aged 25 to 40 who received the YFV17D yellow fever vaccine. The material sequenced was CD8+ T cells sorted from PBMCs, taken on the day of the yellow fever booster vaccination. The CDR3 is CATMGQGHNEQFF. In DNA form, the CDR3 reads TGTGCCACCATGGGCCAGGGTCACAATGAGCAGTTCTTC.